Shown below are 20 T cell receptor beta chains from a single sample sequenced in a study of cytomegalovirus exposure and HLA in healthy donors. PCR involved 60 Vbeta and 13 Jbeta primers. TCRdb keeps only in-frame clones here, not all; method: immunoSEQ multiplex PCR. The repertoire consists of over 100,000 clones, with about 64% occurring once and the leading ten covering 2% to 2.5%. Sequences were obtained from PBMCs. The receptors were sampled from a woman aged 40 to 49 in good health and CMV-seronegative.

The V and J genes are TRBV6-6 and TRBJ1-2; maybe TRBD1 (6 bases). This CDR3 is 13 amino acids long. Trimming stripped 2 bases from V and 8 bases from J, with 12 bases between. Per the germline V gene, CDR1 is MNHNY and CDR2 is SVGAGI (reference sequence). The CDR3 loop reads CASSYQGFYGYTF. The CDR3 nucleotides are TGTGCCAGCAGTTACCAGGGGTTTTACGGCTACACCTTC.

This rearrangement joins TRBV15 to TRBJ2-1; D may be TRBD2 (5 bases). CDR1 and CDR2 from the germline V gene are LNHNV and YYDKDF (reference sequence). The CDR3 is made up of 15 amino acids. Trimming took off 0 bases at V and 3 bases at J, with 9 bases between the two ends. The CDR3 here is CATSRDRGNYNEQFF. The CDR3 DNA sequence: TGTGCCACCAGCAGAGACCGGGGAAACTACAATGAGCAGTTCTTC.

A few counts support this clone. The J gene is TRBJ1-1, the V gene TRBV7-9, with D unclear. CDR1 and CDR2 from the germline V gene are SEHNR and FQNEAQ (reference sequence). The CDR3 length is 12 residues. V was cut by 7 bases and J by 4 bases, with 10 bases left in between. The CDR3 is CASTREGTEAFF. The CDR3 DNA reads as TGTGCCAGCACCCGGGAGGGCACTGAAGCTTTCTTT. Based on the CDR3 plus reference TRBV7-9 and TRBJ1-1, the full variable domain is DTGVSQNPRHKITKRGQNVTFRCDPISEHNRLYWYRQTLGQGPEFLTYFQNEAQLEKSRLLSDRFSAERPKGSFSTLEIQRTEQGDSAMYLCASTREGTEAFFGQGTRLTVV.

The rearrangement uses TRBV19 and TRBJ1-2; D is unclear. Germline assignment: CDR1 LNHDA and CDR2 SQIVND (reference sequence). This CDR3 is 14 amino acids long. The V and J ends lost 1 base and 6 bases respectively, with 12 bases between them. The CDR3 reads CASSIAGIVDGYTF. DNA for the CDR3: TGTGCCAGTAGTATAGCCGGGATTGTAGATGGCTACACCTTC.

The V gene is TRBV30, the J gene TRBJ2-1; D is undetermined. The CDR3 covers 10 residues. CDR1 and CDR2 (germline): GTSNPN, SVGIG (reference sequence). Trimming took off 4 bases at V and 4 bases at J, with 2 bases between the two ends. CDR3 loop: CAWTYNEQFF. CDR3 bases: TGTGCCTGGACGTACAATGAGCAGTTCTTC.

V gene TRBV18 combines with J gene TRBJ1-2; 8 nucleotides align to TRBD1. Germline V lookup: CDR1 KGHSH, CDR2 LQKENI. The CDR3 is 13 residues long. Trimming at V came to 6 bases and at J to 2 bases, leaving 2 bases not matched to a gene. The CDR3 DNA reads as TGTGCCAGCTCCGGGGACAGGAACTATGGCTACACCTTC. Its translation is CASSGDRNYGYTF.

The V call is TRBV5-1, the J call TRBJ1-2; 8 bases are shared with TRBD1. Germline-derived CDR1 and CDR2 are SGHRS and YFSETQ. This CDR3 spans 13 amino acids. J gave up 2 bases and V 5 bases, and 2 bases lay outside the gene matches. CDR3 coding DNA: TGCGCCAGCAGGGACAGGGTCAACTATGGCTACACCTTC. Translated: CASRDRVNYGYTF. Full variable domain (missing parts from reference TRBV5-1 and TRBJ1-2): KAGVTQTPRYLIKTRGQQVTLSCSPISGHRSVSWYQQTPGQGLQFLFEYFSETQRNKGNFPGRFSGRQFSNSRSEMNVSTLELGDSALYLCASRDRVNYGYTFGSGTRLTVV.

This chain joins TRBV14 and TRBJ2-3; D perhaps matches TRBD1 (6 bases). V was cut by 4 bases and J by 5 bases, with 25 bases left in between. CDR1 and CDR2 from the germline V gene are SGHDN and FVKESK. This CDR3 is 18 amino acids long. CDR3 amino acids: CASSRRGTPGAPGDTQYF. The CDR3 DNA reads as TGTGCCAGCAGCCGAAGGGGGACCCCCGGGGCCCCCGGAGATACGCAGTATTTT.

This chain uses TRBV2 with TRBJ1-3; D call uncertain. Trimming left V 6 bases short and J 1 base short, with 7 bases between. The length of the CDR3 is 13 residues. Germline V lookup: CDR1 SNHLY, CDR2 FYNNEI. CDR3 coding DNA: TGTGCCAGCAGGGAACCTTCTGGAAACACCATATATTTT. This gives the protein CASREPSGNTIYF.

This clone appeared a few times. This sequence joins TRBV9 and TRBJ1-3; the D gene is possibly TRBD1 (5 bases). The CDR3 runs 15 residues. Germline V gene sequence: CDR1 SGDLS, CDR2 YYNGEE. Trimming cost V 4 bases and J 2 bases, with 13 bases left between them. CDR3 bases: TGTGCCAGCAGCCCTTCTGGGGGGACTGGAAACACCATATATTTT. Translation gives CASSPSGGTGNTIYF.

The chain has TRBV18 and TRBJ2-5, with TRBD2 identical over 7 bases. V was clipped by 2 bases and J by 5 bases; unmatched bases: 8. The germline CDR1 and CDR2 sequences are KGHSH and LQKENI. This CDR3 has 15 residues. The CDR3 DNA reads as TGTGCCAGCTCACCAAGGGGACTACGTTCGGAGACCCAGTACTTC. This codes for CASSPRGLRSETQYF.

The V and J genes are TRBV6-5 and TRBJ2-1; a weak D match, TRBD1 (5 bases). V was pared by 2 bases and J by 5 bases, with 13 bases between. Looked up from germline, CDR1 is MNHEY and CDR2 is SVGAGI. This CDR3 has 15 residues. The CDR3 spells CASSYTPTDNNEQFF. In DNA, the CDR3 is TGTGCCAGCAGTTACACGCCGACAGATAACAATGAGCAGTTCTTC.

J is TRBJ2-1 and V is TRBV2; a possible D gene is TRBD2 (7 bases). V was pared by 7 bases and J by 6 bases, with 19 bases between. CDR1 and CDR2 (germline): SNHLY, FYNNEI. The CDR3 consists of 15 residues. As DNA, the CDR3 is TGTGCCAGCAAGCTAGGGGGGGCGGGCCCCAATGAGCAGTTCTTC. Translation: CASKLGGAGPNEQFF.

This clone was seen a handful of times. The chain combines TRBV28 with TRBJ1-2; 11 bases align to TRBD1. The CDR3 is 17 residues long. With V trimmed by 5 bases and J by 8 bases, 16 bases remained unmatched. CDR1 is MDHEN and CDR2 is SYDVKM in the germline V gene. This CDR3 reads CASSRTGGAKIREGYTF. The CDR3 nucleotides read TGTGCCAGCAGTCGGACAGGGGGCGCGAAGATTCGTGAAGGCTACACCTTC.

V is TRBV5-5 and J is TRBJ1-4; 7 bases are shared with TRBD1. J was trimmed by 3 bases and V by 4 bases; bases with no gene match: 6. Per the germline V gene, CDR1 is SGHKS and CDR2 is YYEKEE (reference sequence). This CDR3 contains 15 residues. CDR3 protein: CASSRTGQSNEKLFF. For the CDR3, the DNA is TGTGCCAGCAGCCGGACGGGACAGTCTAATGAAAAACTGTTTTTT.

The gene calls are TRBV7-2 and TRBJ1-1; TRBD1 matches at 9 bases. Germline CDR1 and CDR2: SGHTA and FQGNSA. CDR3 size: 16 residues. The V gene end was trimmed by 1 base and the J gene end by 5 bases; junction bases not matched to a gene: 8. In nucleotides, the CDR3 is TGTGCCAGCAGCTTAGTACCCGACAGGGGGGGGACTGAAGCTTTCTTT. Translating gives CASSLVPDRGGTEAFF. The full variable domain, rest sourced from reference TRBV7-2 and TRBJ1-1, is GAGVSQSPSNKVTEKGKDVELRCDPISGHTALYWYRQSLGQGLEFLIYFQGNSAPDKSGLPSDRFSAERTGGSVSTLTIQRTQQEDSAVYLCASSLVPDRGGTEAFFGQGTRLTVV.

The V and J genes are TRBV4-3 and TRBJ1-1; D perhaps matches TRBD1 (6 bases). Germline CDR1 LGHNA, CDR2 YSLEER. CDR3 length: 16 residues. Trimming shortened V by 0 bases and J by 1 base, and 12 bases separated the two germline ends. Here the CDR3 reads CASSQDSGAQNTEAFF. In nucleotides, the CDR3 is TGCGCCAGCAGCCAAGACTCAGGGGCCCAGAACACTGAAGCTTTCTTT.

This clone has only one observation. This CDR3 reads CASSSRLAGVTGELFF. CDR3 in DNA: TGTGCCAGCAGCTCTCGACTAGCGGGGGTAACCGGGGAGCTGTTTTTT. The chain has TRBV7-2 and TRBJ2-2, with TRBD2 matching over 12 bases. Looked up from germline, CDR1 is SGHTA and CDR2 is FQGNSA. The CDR3 loop spans 16 amino acids. After removal of 4 bases from V and 5 bases from J, the junction contained 5 bases not matched to a gene.

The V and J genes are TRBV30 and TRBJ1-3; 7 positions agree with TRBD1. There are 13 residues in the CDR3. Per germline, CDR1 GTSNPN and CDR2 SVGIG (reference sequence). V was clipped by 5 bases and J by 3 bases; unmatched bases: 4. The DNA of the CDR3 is TGTGCCTGGGGGACAGTTTTTGGAAACACCATATATTTT. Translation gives CAWGTVFGNTIYF.

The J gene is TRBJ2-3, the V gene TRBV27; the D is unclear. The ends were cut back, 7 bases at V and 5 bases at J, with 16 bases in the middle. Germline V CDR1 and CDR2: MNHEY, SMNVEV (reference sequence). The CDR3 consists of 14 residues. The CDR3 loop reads CASNPQVGRDTQYF. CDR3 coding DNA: TGTGCCAGCAATCCCCAGGTGGGTCGAGATACGCAGTATTTT.